Shown below are 4 T cell receptor beta chains from a single sample sequenced in a study of blood T cell repertoires in COVID-19. The table came from immunoSEQ multiplex PCR; TCRdb's copy has only in-frame clones and leaves some out. This table has around 400,000 clones, 89% appearing once. Material for sequencing was peripheral blood. These receptors were obtained from a man aged 40-50 years with acute or convalescent COVID-19.

This chain joins TRBV11-2 and TRBJ2-7; D remains ambiguous. The V and J ends lost 0 bases and 3 bases respectively, with 3 bases between them. From germline, CDR1 is SGHAT and CDR2 FQNNGV. This CDR3 region has 12 residues. The CDR3 sequence is CASSLDHYEQYF. The CDR3 region has the DNA TGTGCCAGCAGCTTAGACCACTACGAGCAGTACTTC.

The chain carries TRBV5-6 and TRBJ2-7; 7 bases match TRBD2. The V and J ends lost 3 bases and 2 bases, in that order; junction bases with no gene match: 2. Germline assignment: CDR1 SGHDT and CDR2 YYEEEE. The CDR3 totals 13 residues. CDR3 DNA sequence: TGTGCCAGCAGCTGGGAGGGAGCCTACGAGCAGTACTTC. As protein: CASSWEGAYEQYF.

The chain employs TRBV28 and TRBJ1-4; the D gene is possibly TRBD1 (6 bases). Trimming shortened V by 5 bases and J by 4 bases, and 11 bases separated the two germline ends. The V gene's germline CDR1 is MDHEN and CDR2 SYDVKM. The CDR3 has 14 amino acids. CDR3 coding DNA: TGTGCCAGCAGTCCATACAGGGTTAATGAAAAACTGTTTTTT. Translation: CASSPYRVNEKLFF.

The V call is TRBV11-2, the J call TRBJ2-3; 8 bases align to TRBD2. V lost 5 bases to trimming and J lost 4 bases; unmatched junction nucleotides: 8. This CDR3 contains 15 residues. Germline-derived CDR1 and CDR2 are SGHAT and FQNNGV. The CDR3 DNA reads as TGTGCCAGCAGCCCGAATCCGGGAGGGTCAGATACGCAGTATTTT. Its protein product is CASSPNPGGSDTQYF.